This T cell receptor (beta chain) is from a study of T-cell memory formation after mild COVID-19. This clonotype has at least ten counts. TCRdb passed the 5' RACE reads through MiXCR, listing each CDR3 protein once. The sample includes over 350,000 distinct CDR3 sequences, 24% of them seen just once. Source material: PBMCs or a T cell subset sorted from them (not recorded which). This clonotype was obtained from an adult woman who had mild COVID-19 (a few samples of this study predate the infection). Cell type and time point are not known.

The CDR3 coding sequence is TGTGCCAGTAGTATTGCGACATTCTCATCCCTCCACTTT. The encoded protein is CASSIATFSSLHF. V is TRBV19 and J is TRBJ1-6; D unresolved. From germline, CDR1 is LNHDA and CDR2 SQIVND (reference sequence). V gave up 3 bases and J gave up 14 bases, with 14 bases separating them. This CDR3 has 13 amino acids.